This paragraph covers one T cell receptor beta chain sequence. The antigen remains unidentified. The germline V gene encodes CDR1 SGHTA and CDR2 FQGNSA. The trim removed 2 bases at V and 4 bases at J, leaving 11 bases unmatched. This CDR3 contains 17 residues. These data originate in a study of cytotoxic CD8 clonotypes in ibrutinib-treated CLL. Study-wide findings and caveats: Baseline values of clonality outstripped age-matched healthy donors and followed circulating CD8+ T-cell counts.

Repertoires were generated with immunoSEQ multiplex PCR, while TCRdb's copy carries only in-frame clones and drops some. The data show approximately 80,000 clones, about 86% seen once. The receptor was isolated from a human donor with chronic lymphocytic leukemia. The sample was PBMCs, taken before ibrutinib treatment. V gene TRBV7-2 combines with J gene TRBJ2-1; the match to TRBD1 covers 7 bases. The CDR3 bases are TGTGCCAGCAGCTTAAGGGCCCAGGGACAGTTATACAATGAGCAGTTCTTC. Residues: CASSLRAQGQLYNEQFF.